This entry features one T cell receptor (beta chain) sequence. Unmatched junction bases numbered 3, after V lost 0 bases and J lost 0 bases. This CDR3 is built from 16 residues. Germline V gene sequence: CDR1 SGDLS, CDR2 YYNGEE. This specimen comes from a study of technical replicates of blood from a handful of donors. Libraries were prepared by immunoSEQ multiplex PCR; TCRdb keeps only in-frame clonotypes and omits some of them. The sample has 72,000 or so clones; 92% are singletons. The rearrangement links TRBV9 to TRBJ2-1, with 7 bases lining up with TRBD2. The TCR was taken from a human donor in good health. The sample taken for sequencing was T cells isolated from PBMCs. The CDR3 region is CASSVVGEGSYNEQFF. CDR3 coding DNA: TGTGCCAGCAGCGTAGTCGGGGAGGGCTCCTACAATGAGCAGTTCTTC.